This T cell receptor (beta chain) was found in a study of beta chain features in type 1 diabetes. Study-level points and caveats: Shorter templates might be favored by PCR, equally in patients and controls. These data did not resolve whether HLA type affects TCRB rearrangement.

This CDR3 comprises 13 residues. V lost 5 bases, J lost 5 bases, and 4 bases stayed unmatched. Germline lookup yields CDR1 SEHNR and CDR2 FQNEAQ (reference sequence). cDNA synthesis used the whole RNA isolate, giving expressed TCRB sequences. TCRdb's table, derived via immunoSEQ multiplex PCR, lists solely in-frame clones and lacks some. The sample consists of around 290,000 clones, 7% to 9% of them appearing once. This clone was counted between two and nine times. Its antigen is not known. This receptor was identified in a woman aged 18-29 years in good health. The rearrangement uses TRBV7-9 and TRBJ2-3, with TRBD1 matching over 7 bases. Sequenced input: central memory CD4+ T cells from blood. The CDR3 DNA reads as TGTGCCAGCAGCATGTACAGGGGAGATACGCAGTATTTT. Its protein is CASSMYRGDTQYF.